The 18 T cell receptor beta chains below all came from one sample that was sequenced in a study of T cell responses to AZD1222 COVID-19 vaccine. Profiled with immunoSEQ multiplex PCR; TCRdb holds only in-frame clones, not every one. The table includes 150,000 or so clones, 90% to 95% detected once. The material was peripheral blood, obtained on day 0 of AZD1222 vaccination. The receptors here all came from an adult in good health.

The chain links TRBV9 to TRBJ1-6; D is uncertain. Germline-derived CDR1 and CDR2 are SGDLS and YYNGEE. Between the trimmed V and J ends, which lost 3 bases and 4 bases, there was a span of 11 bases. The CDR3 length is 15 residues. CDR3 loop: CASSGSGSYNSPLHF. The CDR3 coding sequence is TGTGCCAGCAGCGGTTCGGGTTCATATAATTCACCCCTCCACTTT. The full variable domain, rest sourced from reference TRBV9 and TRBJ1-6, is DSGVTQTPKHLITATGQRVTLRCSPRSGDLSVYWYQQSLDQGLQFLIQYYNGEERAKGNILERFSAQQFPDLHSELNLSSLELGDSALYFCASSGSGSYNSPLHFGNGTRLTVT.

This chain uses TRBV7-3 with TRBJ1-6, with TRBD1 as a possible D gene (5 bases). Deletions cut 1 base from V and 7 bases from J, with 14 bases between. The germline V gene has CDR1 SGHTA and CDR2 FQGTGA. The CDR3 is 16 residues long. The CDR3 here is CASSLSSRAGNSPLHF. The CDR3 DNA sequence: TGTGCCAGCAGCTTAAGTAGCAGGGCGGGGAATTCACCCCTCCACTTT.

This chain uses TRBV27 with TRBJ2-1, with 10 bases identical to TRBD2. CDR3 length: 15 residues. Unmatched junction bases numbered 3, after V lost 2 bases and J lost 5 bases. Germline CDR1 is MNHEY and CDR2 is SMNVEV (reference sequence). CDR3 coding DNA: TGTGCCAGCAGTTTAACAGCGGGGGGGGACAATGAGCAGTTCTTC. Its translation: CASSLTAGGDNEQFF.

The CDR3 region has the DNA TGTGCCAGCAGCTTTGCGGGGGGAGAGACCCAGTACTTC. It encodes CASSFAGGETQYF. The chain employs TRBV7-9 and TRBJ2-5; 8 bases line up with TRBD2. The CDR3 is made up of 13 amino acids. Germline V CDR1 and CDR2: SEHNR, FQNEAQ (reference sequence). V dropped 3 bases and J dropped 4; count of bases not matched to a gene: 1. The full variable domain, completed using reference TRBV7-9 and TRBJ2-5, is DTGVSQNPRHKITKRGQNVTFRCDPISEHNRLYWYRQTLGQGPEFLTYFQNEAQLEKSRLLSDRFSAERPKGSFSTLEIQRTEQGDSAMYLCASSFAGGETQYFGPGTRLLVL.

V is TRBV13 and J is TRBJ1-3; tentative D call: TRBD1 (6 bases). Between the trimmed V and J ends, which lost 6 bases and 2 bases, there was a span of 14 bases. This CDR3 has 15 residues. The V gene's germline CDR1 is PRHDT and CDR2 FYEKMQ (reference sequence). Here the CDR3 DNA reads TGTGCCAGCAGAACTGGGGGCTTCGCTGGAAACACCATATATTTT. Translating gives CASRTGGFAGNTIYF.

The V call is TRBV3-1 (or the pseudogene TRBV3-2), the J call TRBJ2-2; D gene unclear. Trimming pared 0 bases from V and 6 bases from J, leaving 8 bases between. The CDR3 totals 14 residues. Germline loops: CDR1 LGHDT, CDR2 YNNKEL (reference sequence). CDR3 coding DNA: TGTGCCAGCAGCCAAGATCTGAGGCCCGGGGAGCTGTTTTTT. It translates to CASSQDLRPGELFF.

This chain joins TRBV2 and TRBJ2-5; D possibly uses TRBD1 or TRBD2 (5 bases each). The V end lost 6 bases, the J end lost 4 bases, and 18 bases lay between the germline ends. The CDR3 has 15 residues. Per germline, CDR1 SNHLY and CDR2 FYNNEI. CDR3 in DNA: TGTGCCAGCAGCACCGGGGCTCGGCTCCCAGAGACCCAGTACTTC. As protein: CASSTGARLPETQYF.

The chain's CDR3 is CASSQTYNEQFF. CDR3 bases: TGTGCCAGCAGCCAAACCTACAATGAGCAGTTCTTC. The chain has TRBV3-1 (or the pseudogene TRBV3-2) and TRBJ2-1; D gene unclear. V dropped 2 bases and J dropped 2 bases, with 1 base sitting between them. Per germline, CDR1 LGHDT and CDR2 YNNKEL (reference sequence). The CDR3 is made up of 12 amino acids.

CDR3 protein: CASSGQDVSNQPQHF. As DNA, the CDR3 is TGTGCCAGTAGCGGACAAGACGTAAGCAATCAGCCCCAGCATTTT. The chain recombines TRBV19 with TRBJ1-5; D is possibly TRBD1 (5 bases). Trimming removed 6 bases at V and 1 base at J, with 13 bases between. Germline assignment: CDR1 LNHDA and CDR2 SQIVND (reference sequence). The CDR3 extends over 15 amino acids.

The rearrangement joins TRBV6-2 or TRBV6-3 to TRBJ2-3; 9 bases are a match to TRBD2. The J segment lost 4 bases and the V segment lost 1 base, leaving 6 bases of the junction unmatched. The CDR3 is 16 amino acids. Looked up from germline, CDR1 is MNHEY and CDR2 is SVGEGT. The CDR3 spells CASSYFSGSPSDTQYF. CDR3 bases: TGTGCCAGCAGTTACTTTAGCGGGAGTCCTTCAGATACGCAGTATTTT.

The rearrangement uses TRBV6-5 and TRBJ2-1; D is uncertain. The CDR3 sequence is 14 residues long. Per the germline V gene, CDR1 is MNHEY and CDR2 is SVGAGI. V lost 6 bases and J lost 6, with 15 bases in between. In nucleotides, the CDR3 is TGTGCCAGCAGAGCCCCTGGTGGCTCCAATGAGCAGTTCTTC. It translates to CASRAPGGSNEQFF.

DNA for the CDR3: TGTGCCAGCAGCCCCTACACAGATACGCAGTATTTT. Translating it yields CASSPYTDTQYF. The chain uses TRBV5-6 and TRBJ2-3; D ambiguous. The V end was cut by 4 bases, the J end by 2 bases, with 5 bases between. Germline V gene lookup returns CDR1 SGHDT and CDR2 YYEEEE. The CDR3 has 12 residues.

This rearrangement joins TRBV29-1 to TRBJ1-5; D not certain. Trimming removed 7 bases at V and 10 bases at J, with 20 bases between. The germline gives CDR1 SQVTM, CDR2 ANQGSEA. This CDR3 spans 13 amino acids. CDR3 DNA sequence: TGCAGCGCCGCCGGCTCTATTTCTTCCCCCCAGCATTTT. This codes for CSAAGSISSPQHF.

V usage is TRBV3-1 (or the pseudogene TRBV3-2) and J usage is TRBJ2-1; D unclear. The CDR3 spans 12 residues. CDR1 and CDR2 (germline): LGHDT, YNNKEL (reference sequence). Trimming left V 1 base short and J 12 bases short, with 10 bases between. The CDR3 protein is CASSQVVSAQFF. CDR3 bases: TGTGCCAGCAGCCAAGTAGTCAGTGCGCAGTTCTTC.

This clone came up once. This chain uses TRBV11-3 with TRBJ2-3; 8 bases are shared with TRBD2. This CDR3 has 15 amino acids. Germline V CDR1 and CDR2: SGHNT, YENEEA. V lost 1 base and J lost 3; bases outside the gene matches: 3. CDR3 sequence: CASSLVGRGTDTQYF. Written as DNA, the CDR3 is TGTGCCAGCAGCTTAGTCGGGAGGGGTACAGATACGCAGTATTTT.

The chain has TRBV18 and TRBJ2-1; either TRBD1 or TRBD2 may supply D (5 bases each). Germline V gives CDR1 KGHSH, CDR2 LQKENI. The CDR3 length is 15 residues. Between the trimmed V and J ends, which lost 3 bases and 9 bases, there was a span of 18 bases. In nucleotides, the CDR3 is TGTGCCAGCTCACCTACACGGGGACCCGCAGGTGAGCAGTTCTTC. This sequence encodes CASSPTRGPAGEQFF. Together with reference TRBV18 and TRBJ2-1, the CDR3 gives the full variable domain: NAGVMQNPRHLVRRRGQEARLRCSPMKGHSHVYWYRQLPEEGLKFMVYLQKENIIDESGMPKERFSAEFPKEGPSILRIQQVVRGDSAAYFCASSPTRGPAGEQFFGPGTRLTVL.

This clone was counted a few times. The rearrangement joins TRBV4-3 to TRBJ1-1; D remains ambiguous. From germline, CDR1 is LGHNA and CDR2 YSLEER. The CDR3 totals 15 residues. Trimming pared 0 bases from V and 1 base from J, leaving 9 bases between. In DNA, the CDR3 is TGCGCCAGCAGCCAAGATCGGGTTGGGAACACTGAAGCTTTCTTT. It yields the protein CASSQDRVGNTEAFF.

The chain links TRBV19 to TRBJ2-5; no definite D call. In germline, CDR1 is LNHDA, CDR2 SQIVND (reference sequence). This CDR3 spans 13 amino acids. V gave up 4 bases and J gave up 5 bases, with 11 bases separating them. The CDR3 nucleotides are TGTGCCAGTAGTAGTTCGAGCGAGGAGACCCAGTACTTC. Its protein product is CASSSSSEETQYF.